This TCR beta chain was captured in a study of blood T cell repertoires in COVID-19. At the level of the study: Both acute and convalescent COVID-19 samples were obtained from the United States, Italy and Spain. T cells, B-cell-depleted T cells, or PBMCs supplied cDNA or gDNA.

J lost 0 bases, V lost 2 bases, and 9 bases had no gene match. The CDR3 runs 18 residues. Germline CDR1 reads MNHNS; CDR2 reads SASEGT. In the authors' workflow: Scientists estimated how many nucleated cells there were by amplifying reference gene primers. The table came from immunoSEQ multiplex PCR; TCRdb's copy has only in-frame clones and leaves some out. That table furnishes V, J and clone size, whereas the DNA furnished D and trimming. The repertoire consists of roughly 77,000 clones, with just over 85% occurring once and the leading ten covering roughly 4.6%. The material sequenced was peripheral blood. This chain links TRBV6-1 with TRBJ1-2; 10 nucleotides agree with TRBD1. This receptor was obtained from a human donor in a cohort sampled during active COVID-19. The CDR3 here is CASSERRGTGVANYGYTF. DNA of the CDR3: TGTGCCAGCAGTGAACGTAGGGGGACAGGGGTCGCTAACTATGGCTACACCTTC.